The 13 T cell receptor beta chains below all came from one sample that was sequenced in a study of STAT5B mutations in CD4+ large granular lymphocyte leukemia. Assay: immunoSEQ multiplex PCR; the TCRdb copy retains only in-frame clones and omits some. The table has about 30,000 clones, around 70% seen once. Sequenced input: CD4+ T cells from blood buffy coats. These receptors originate from a human donor in good health.

The J gene is TRBJ1-2, the V gene TRBV5-8; TRBD1 agrees at 9 bases. CDR1 is SGHTS, CDR2 YDEGEE, per germline. The CDR3 is 14 residues long. The junction had 4 bases not matched to a gene; V was cut back by 0 bases and J by 7 bases. CDR3 amino acids: CASSLARQGVGYTF. The CDR3 DNA reads as TGTGCCAGCAGCTTGGCCCGACAGGGGGTTGGCTACACCTTC.

The sample holds a few counts of this clone. V usage is TRBV10-1 and J usage is TRBJ2-2; D may match TRBD1 or TRBD2 (6 bases each). CDR3 length equals 14 residues. CDR1 and CDR2 (germline): WNHNN, SYGVQD (reference sequence). V was clipped by 2 bases and J by 7 bases, with 11 bases between them. CDR3 region: CASSEGGRSGELFF. DNA for the CDR3: TGCGCCAGCAGTGAGGGGGGGCGAAGCGGGGAGCTGTTTTTT.

J is TRBJ2-3 and V is TRBV29-1, with D possibly TRBD1 on 5 matching bases. Germline lookup yields CDR1 SQVTM and CDR2 ANQGSEA. This CDR3 contains 13 residues. The V end lost 5 bases, the J end lost 2 bases, and 11 bases lay between the germline ends. CDR3 bases: TGCAGCGTTTACAACAGGAACACAGATACGCAGTATTTT. Its translation: CSVYNRNTDTQYF.

The genes are TRBV10-1 and TRBJ2-7; TRBD2 matches 7 bases. Germline lookup yields CDR1 WNHNN and CDR2 SYGVQD (reference sequence). Unmatched junction bases numbered 7, after V lost 5 bases and J lost 0 bases. The CDR3 extends over 15 amino acids. CDR3 in DNA: TGCGCCAGCAGTAGGGGACTACCCAACTCCTACGAGCAGTACTTC. Its translation is CASSRGLPNSYEQYF.

This clone was counted a few times. The chain is built from TRBV5-1 and TRBJ2-3; 13 nucleotides agree with TRBD2. The germline V gene encodes CDR1 SGHRS and CDR2 YFSETQ. V was pared by 2 bases and J by 1 base, with 7 bases of the junction left unmatched. CDR3 length equals 18 residues. The CDR3 here is CASSLQSGTSGGTDTQYF. CDR3 in DNA: TGCGCCAGCAGCTTACAATCCGGGACTAGCGGGGGCACAGATACGCAGTATTTT.

The chain's CDR3 is CASSDEADSGNTIYF. In DNA form, the CDR3 reads TGTGCCAGCAGTGATGAAGCCGACTCTGGAAACACCATATATTTT. The gene calls are TRBV6-1 and TRBJ1-3; no reliable D call. The V end lost 3 bases, the J end lost 0 bases, and 9 bases lay between the germline ends. CDR1 MNHNS and CDR2 SASEGT come from the germline V gene. The CDR3 runs 15 residues.

The J gene is TRBJ1-3, the V gene TRBV19, with unresolved D. With 4 bases removed from V and 4 bases from J, the gap between germline ends came to 11 bases. The germline gives CDR1 LNHDA, CDR2 SQIVND (reference sequence). This CDR3 contains 14 residues. CDR3 in DNA: TGTGCCAGTAGTACGGCGACTGTCGGAAACACCATATATTTT. Protein: CASSTATVGNTIYF.

The rearrangement joins TRBV6-6 to TRBJ2-2, with D maybe TRBD1 (6 bases). Germline V gives CDR1 MNHNY, CDR2 SVGAGI (reference sequence). This CDR3 has 16 amino acids. V lost 2 bases to trimming and J lost 7 bases, with 17 bases between them. The CDR3, as DNA: TGTGCCAGCAGTTACCAGGGGAGCTCCTGGGACGGGGAGCTGTTTTTT. Its translation is CASSYQGSSWDGELFF.

This clone was found a few times. This chain joins TRBV2 and TRBJ1-4, with D hard to call. V was shortened by 3 bases and J by 5 bases, with 13 bases between the two germline ends. The CDR3 has 15 amino acids. Germline values: CDR1 SNHLY, CDR2 FYNNEI. The CDR3 coding sequence is TGTGCCAGCAGTGAGAAAAGGAACATAAATGAAAAACTGTTTTTT. Its protein product is CASSEKRNINEKLFF.

The chain has TRBV27 and TRBJ1-2, with 7 bases lining up with TRBD1. Losses at the gene ends were 6 bases for V and 6 bases for J; bases not matched to a gene: 7. Germline V gene sequence: CDR1 MNHEY, CDR2 SMNVEV (reference sequence). The CDR3 contains 13 residues. The CDR3 is CASRPDRVNGYTF. CDR3 coding DNA: TGTGCCAGCAGGCCAGACAGGGTGAATGGCTACACCTTC.

The chain recombines TRBV5-4 with TRBJ2-2; D uncertain. CDR1 is SGHNT and CDR2 is YYREEE in the germline V gene (reference sequence). There are 16 residues in the CDR3. Trimming pared 8 bases from V and 0 bases from J, leaving 17 bases between. CDR3 in amino acids: CASTTGRSSNTGELFF. CDR3 nucleotide sequence: TGTGCCAGTACCACCGGACGGAGTTCGAACACCGGGGAGCTGTTTTTT.

This clone was seen more than once but under ten times. The chain couples TRBV5-4 to TRBJ1-2, with a tentative D call TRBD1 (6 bases). This CDR3 spans 16 amino acids. V lost 4 bases and J lost 2, with 18 bases in between. CDR1 is SGHNT and CDR2 is YYREEE in the germline V gene (reference sequence). The DNA for the CDR3 is TGTGCCAGCAGCCGATCCCGGGACACCTCCAACTATGGCTACACCTTC. It translates to CASSRSRDTSNYGYTF.

The chain links TRBV30 to TRBJ1-4; tentatively, D is TRBD1 (5 bases). Trimming removed 0 bases from V and 8 bases from J, with 25 bases in between. This CDR3 contains 18 residues. CDR1 is GTSNPN and CDR2 is SVGIG in the germline V gene (reference sequence). The CDR3 protein is CAWSVLSYRCGAWEKLFF. CDR3 nucleotides: TGTGCCTGGAGTGTACTGAGCTATAGGTGCGGGGCATGGGAAAAACTGTTTTTT.